This T cell receptor (beta chain) came from a study of Graves' ophthalmopathy and Graves' hyperthyroidism. Study-wide background: Researchers obtained peripheral blood at initial diagnosis, before any treatment had begun.

RNA transcripts were the template, and TCR beta CDR3 regions were amplified from them. HTBI primers primed a first-round RT-PCR, and a second-round multiplex PCR followed. TCRdb processed the multiplex PCR reads anew with MiXCR; each CDR3 protein has one entry. The repertoire holds almost 400,000 distinct CDR3 sequences, with around 17% as singletons. In this sample, this clonotype turned up many times. Its antigen is as yet unknown. In germline, CDR1 is MNHEY, CDR2 SVGEGT. This CDR3 region has 14 residues. After removal of 2 bases from V and 1 base from J, the junction contained 1 base not matched to a gene. The diagnosis combined clinical symptoms, thyroxine, TRAb, thyroid ultrasound and orbital computed tomography scans. Study outcomes and limitations: Using a 13-signature model, the authors split ophthalmopathy from stable hyperthyroidism, with 85% to 90% sensitivity and 81.08% specificity. Most expanded clonotypes from thyroid (those above 0.001 frequency) were also found in blood.

The rearrangement joins TRBV6-2 or TRBV6-3 to TRBJ1-1; 7 bases agree with TRBD1. Sequencing was carried out using peripheral blood. This clonotype was obtained from a woman under 30 with Graves' ophthalmopathy. The CDR3 DNA reads as TGTGCCAGCAGTTACGGGGACAGGAACACTGAAGCTTTCTTT. It encodes CASSYGDRNTEAFF.